This note documents a single T cell receptor beta chain sequence. Its cognate antigen has yet to be identified. Base qualities are missing; no much larger clone stands one base away. This sample is part of a study of T-cell reconstitution after alpha-beta-depleted transplantation in children (dated by TCRdb to 2015 to 2016). Context from the whole study: T-cell immune reconstitution after TCRalphabeta/CD19-depleted allogeneic hematopoietic cell transplantation in children was quantitatively tracked in the study by means of TCR repertoire profiling.

The library was obtained by PCR. Instrument on record: Illumina HiSeq 2500. TCR library preparation used molecular barcoding, with unique molecular identifiers applied to normalize quantification of the TCRbeta repertoire. Clones were called with MiXCR by TCRdb after fastp trimmed the public reads at Q25, and only in-frame beta chains were retained. Records with the same CDR3 protein are collapsed into one entry carrying the most frequent genes and DNA. A total of around 450,000 distinct CDR3 sequences appear in this sample, about a sixth of them only once. In total, the top ten clones hold under 30% of the sample. The CDR3 runs 9 amino acids, cysteine and phenylalanine included. Only the CDR3 part of the read is kept: 27 bases, read in frame from the first base. Paper-wide results and their limitations: In some patients, the high TCRbeta diversity seen at day 60 was put down to recipient T cells and intrathymic progenitors that had survived conditioning. The frequencies of hyperexpanded clones fell over the following months, and after one year, T-cell counts and TCRbeta diversity were mostly attributed to newly produced T cells. The apparently early recovery of alphabetaT-cell counts about two months after transplant reportedly depended on only several hundred rapidly expanded clones that came from non-depleted graft cells.

This specimen's treatment or condition label, per the study, means: allogeneic hematopoietic cell transplantation with graft depleted of TCRalphabeta T cells and CD19 B cells. Transplant recipients were children who received TCRalphabeta/CD19-depleted allogeneic hematopoietic cell grafts. Recombination connected TRBV21-1 to TRBJ2-7. TRBV21-1 is recorded as a pseudogene. The sequence derives from a boy under three years old who had a stem cell transplant for Wiskott-Aldrich syndrome, so the T cells may come from the graft donor. This material consisted of PBMCs, mostly from graft donor cells, taken 360 days after TCRalphabeta/CD19-depleted stem cell transplant. The CDR3 corresponds to CASKAEQYF. The sequence in DNA is TGTGCCAGCAAGGCCGAGCAGTACTTC.